The 21 T cell receptor beta chains reported below all come from one sample, sequenced in a study of T cells in Graves' hyperthyroidism and ophthalmopathy. Amplified TCR beta CDR3 regions came from RNA transcripts. The HTBI primer set was used in a first-round RT-PCR of the TCR CDR3. MiXCR was run by TCRdb on the multiplex PCR reads, yielding one entry per CDR3 protein. The sample gives approximately 710,000 distinct CDR3 sequences, around a sixth of which show up once; less than 20% is in the top ten. The sequenced sample consisted of blood. Receptors originate from a man aged 45-65 years with Graves' hyperthyroidism.

This clonotype was observed many times. The rearrangement uses TRBV11-2 and TRBJ2-6, with 7 bases fitting TRBD1. Losses at the gene ends were 5 bases for V and 4 bases for J; bases not matched to a gene: 5. Germline CDR1 and CDR2: SGHAT and FQNNGV. The CDR3 contains 15 residues. This CDR3 reads CASSQGQAGANVLTF. The DNA for the CDR3 is TGTGCCAGCAGCCAAGGACAGGCGGGGGCCAACGTCCTGACTTTC.

This clonotype was detected many times. The V gene is TRBV3-1, the J gene TRBJ2-7; possibly TRBD2 for D (5 bases). The CDR3 has 13 amino acids. The germline V gene has CDR1 LGHDT and CDR2 YNNKEL (reference sequence). V lost 4 bases to trimming and J lost 6 bases, with 13 bases between them. DNA for the CDR3: TGTGCCAGCAGCCCACTCTCTGGACTCGAGCAGTACTTC. Translating gives CASSPLSGLEQYF.

The chain joins TRBV12-3 or TRBV12-4 to TRBJ2-1; D may be TRBD1 or TRBD2 (5 bases each). The CDR3 consists of 16 residues. V lost 6 bases to trimming and J lost 5 bases, with 20 bases between them. CDR3 amino acids: CASSWAGTGRNNEQFF. In nucleotides, the CDR3 is TGTGCCAGCAGCTGGGCCGGGACCGGCAGGAACAATGAGCAGTTCTTC.

This clonotype was observed many times. The chain joins TRBV20-1 to TRBJ1-1; D gene unclear. V was trimmed by 0 bases and J by 0 bases, leaving 14 bases between them. CDR1 is DFQATT and CDR2 is SNEGSKA in the germline V gene (reference sequence). The CDR3 extends over 16 amino acids. DNA for the CDR3: TGCAGTGCTAGAGATGTGAGGAACCCGATGAACACTGAAGCTTTCTTT. It is translated as CSARDVRNPMNTEAFF.

In its sample, this clonotype was seen a few times. This rearrangement joins TRBV19 to TRBJ2-1, with D perhaps matching TRBD2 (6 bases). Trimming shortened V by 6 bases and J by 5 bases, and 14 bases separated the two germline ends. Germline CDR1 is LNHDA and CDR2 is SQIVND (reference sequence). The CDR3 has 14 amino acids. The CDR3 bases are TGTGCCAGTAGAATTGGCGGGGCGGACAATGAGCAGTTCTTC. This gives the protein CASRIGGADNEQFF.

V usage is TRBV11-2 and J usage is TRBJ1-1; D not certain. This CDR3 has 14 residues. With 5 bases removed from V and 4 bases from J, the gap between germline ends came to 14 bases. Looked up from germline, CDR1 is SGHAT and CDR2 is FQNNGV. CDR3 residues: CASSQTSGVTEAFF. The DNA of the CDR3 is TGTGCCAGCAGCCAGACATCTGGGGTCACTGAAGCTTTCTTT. Full variable domain (missing parts from reference TRBV11-2 and TRBJ1-1): EAGVAQSPRYKIIEKRQSVAFWCNPISGHATLYWYQQILGQGPKLLIQFQNNGVVDDSQLPKDRFSAERLKGVDSTLKIQPAKLEDSAVYLCASSQTSGVTEAFFGQGTRLTVV.

This clonotype appeared many times. The genes are TRBV24-1 and TRBJ2-7; 10 nucleotides agree with TRBD1. With V trimmed by 7 bases and J by 4 bases, 6 bases remained unmatched. CDR3 length: 14 residues. Germline V lookup: CDR1 KGHDR, CDR2 SFDVKD. CDR3 protein: CATSPGQGSYEQYF. DNA of the CDR3: TGTGCCACCAGCCCGGGACAGGGGTCTTACGAGCAGTACTTC.

This clonotype was recorded a few times. Its ends do not fully match the called genes, so a read error is possible. V and J are TRBV5-1 and TRBJ2-7; D may be TRBD1 (5 bases). Germline CDR1 is SGHRS and CDR2 is YFSETQ. This CDR3 spans 14 amino acids. The CDR3 coding sequence is TGCGCCAGCAGCTTCCAAGACAGCTCCTGCGAGCAGTACTTC. It yields the protein CASSFQDSSCEQYF.

The chain joins TRBV20-1 to TRBJ2-1; D is perhaps TRBD2 (5 bases). CDR1 and CDR2 from the germline V gene are DFQATT and SNEGSKA (reference sequence). The CDR3 has 12 residues. V lost 6 bases and J lost 3, with 9 bases in between. CDR3 nucleotides: TGCAGTGCCCGGAGGAACTACAATGAGCAGTTCTTC. It codes for CSARRNYNEQFF.

Many counts were recorded for this clonotype. The rearrangement uses TRBV10-1 and TRBJ1-1, with D tentatively TRBD1 (6 bases). The CDR3 has 14 residues. V lost 0 bases and J lost 2, with 7 bases in between. Looked up from germline, CDR1 is WNHNN and CDR2 is SYGVQD (reference sequence). CDR3: CASSESRGNTEAFF. Written as DNA, the CDR3 is TGCGCCAGCAGTGAGTCCAGGGGAAACACTGAAGCTTTCTTT.

This clonotype has just a few counts. The chain employs TRBV20-1 and TRBJ2-3, with D tentatively TRBD2 (6 bases). The CDR3 contains 13 residues. V was clipped by 8 bases and J by 6 bases, with 18 bases between them. Germline CDR1 is DFQATT and CDR2 is SNEGSKA (reference sequence). The DNA of the CDR3 is TGCAGTTCCCGGACGGGAGTTCGGGATACGCAGTATTTT. It yields the protein CSSRTGVRDTQYF.

This clonotype turned up a few times. The chain is built from TRBV7-9 and TRBJ1-5; perhaps TRBD1 as D (6 bases). There are 15 residues in the CDR3. V was shortened by 5 bases and J by 4 bases, with 15 bases between the two germline ends. Per germline, CDR1 SEHNR and CDR2 FQNEAQ (reference sequence). The CDR3 here is CASSPRGGQNQPQHF. The CDR3 coding sequence is TGTGCCAGCAGCCCTAGAGGGGGTCAAAATCAGCCCCAGCATTTT.

The chain links TRBV14 to TRBJ2-7, with TRBD1 identical over 8 bases. V lost 4 bases and J lost 3; bases outside the gene matches: 5. The germline CDR1 and CDR2 sequences are SGHDN and FVKESK. This CDR3 is built from 14 residues. This chain's CDR3 is CASSPNRGSYEQYF. The CDR3 nucleotides are TGTGCCAGCAGCCCTAACAGGGGGAGCTACGAGCAGTACTTC.

The rearrangement uses TRBV4-3 and TRBJ2-3, with D uncertain. The V and J ends lost 0 bases and 5 bases respectively, with 12 bases between them. The V gene's germline CDR1 is LGHNA and CDR2 YSLEER. The CDR3 has 15 amino acids. CDR3 DNA sequence: TGCGCCAGCAGCCAAGAATCAACCGCGCGAGATACGCAGTATTTT. Protein sequence: CASSQESTARDTQYF.

This clonotype showed up many times. V usage is TRBV12-3 or TRBV12-4 and J usage is TRBJ1-1; D gene ambiguous. This CDR3 comprises 14 residues. V shed 6 bases and J shed 3 bases, with 14 bases lying between them. The CDR3: CASSTTNLDTEAFF. The CDR3 coding sequence is TGTGCCAGCAGCACGACCAATTTAGACACTGAAGCTTTCTTT.

The rearrangement uses TRBV29-1 and TRBJ2-7, with a weak D call TRBD1 (6 bases). This CDR3 is 11 amino acids long. V was trimmed by 6 bases and J by 2 bases, leaving 8 bases between them. Germline CDR1 reads SQVTM; CDR2 reads ANQGSEA. The CDR3 region is CSVDSPYEQYF. CDR3 bases: TGCAGCGTGGACAGTCCCTACGAGCAGTACTTC.

This clonotype showed up just a few times. The CDR3 DNA reads as TGTGCCAGCAGTTTAGGGGGACAGTACAATGAGCAGTTCTTC. This encodes CASSLGGQYNEQFF. The V gene is TRBV27, the J gene TRBJ2-1, with 7 positions matching TRBD1. Germline V gene sequence: CDR1 MNHEY, CDR2 SMNVEV (reference sequence). The V segment lost 2 bases and the J segment 4 bases; nucleotides outside the gene matches: 2. CDR3 length equals 14 residues.

The chain uses TRBV11-2 and TRBJ2-2, with D uncertain. Trimming removed 5 bases at V and 3 bases at J, with 16 bases between. The CDR3 sequence is 16 residues long. Germline V lookup: CDR1 SGHAT, CDR2 FQNNGV. Written as DNA, the CDR3 is TGTGCCAGCAGCCCCGTGGGCAGACGAGACACCGGGGAGCTGTTTTTT. Translating it yields CASSPVGRRDTGELFF.

This clonotype was picked up a small number of times. The rearrangement joins TRBV4-1 to TRBJ2-7; the D gene could be TRBD1 or TRBD2 (5 bases each). V lost 5 bases and J lost 7, with 15 bases in between. The CDR3 runs to 13 residues. Germline V gene sequence: CDR1 MGHRA, CDR2 YSYEKL. The CDR3 coding sequence is TGCGCCAGCAGCTTCGGGACCCTAGGGGAGCAGTACTTC. Translated, it gives CASSFGTLGEQYF.

This clonotype came up a few times. One junction end disagrees with the germline gene, perhaps due to a read error. The chain links TRBV30 to TRBJ1-1, with D perhaps matching TRBD1 (5 bases). CDR1 GTSNPN and CDR2 SVGIG come from the germline V gene (reference sequence). This CDR3 region has 12 residues. CDR3 sequence: CAWMGGNAEAFF. In nucleotides, the CDR3 is TGTGCCTGGATGGGGGGGAACGCTGAAGCTTTCTTT.

There are many counts of this clonotype. The rearrangement joins TRBV20-1 to TRBJ2-7; 8 bases fit TRBD1. J was trimmed by 0 bases and V by 2 bases; bases with no gene match: 6. This CDR3 spans 15 amino acids. CDR1 and CDR2 (germline): DFQATT, SNEGSKA (reference sequence). The CDR3 protein is CSARLDRGSSYEQYF. CDR3 coding DNA: TGCAGTGCTAGACTCGACAGGGGCTCCTCCTACGAGCAGTACTTC.